These 9 T cell receptor beta chains came from one sample sequenced in a study of T-cell reconstitution after alpha-beta-depleted transplantation in children. Using unique molecular identifiers, the investigators prepared the TCRbeta library. TCRdb re-analysed the PCR reads in MiXCR, keeping a single row per CDR3 protein. The sample has around 370,000 distinct CDR3 sequences, 10% seen once; the top ten hold around 2.3%. The sequences come from PBMCs from the stem cell graft donor, collected from the stem cell graft. Every receptor here comes from a human donor who donated a stem cell graft to a child with acute lymphoblastic leukemia.

This clonotype was observed at least ten times. The V and J genes are TRBV29-1 and TRBJ2-1, with D perhaps TRBD2 (5 bases). CDR1 and CDR2 (germline): SQVTM, ANQGSEA. The CDR3 runs to 16 residues. The germline V and J ends were trimmed by 3 bases and 2 bases, with 17 bases remaining between them. This chain's CDR3 is CSVELSGPDTYNEQFF. The CDR3 region has the DNA TGCAGCGTTGAGTTAAGCGGACCCGACACCTACAATGAGCAGTTCTTC.

This clonotype has ten or more counts. The chain couples TRBV20-1 to TRBJ1-1; 7 bases align to TRBD1. The length of the CDR3 is 16 residues. In germline, CDR1 is DFQATT, CDR2 SNEGSKA (reference sequence). The J segment lost 5 bases and the V segment lost 0 bases, leaving 12 bases of the junction unmatched. The CDR3 coding sequence is TGCAGTGCTAGAGAGAAGTACAGGGGTGATCGAACTGAAGCTTTCTTT. Encoded protein: CSAREKYRGDRTEAFF.

This clonotype has more than one count but fewer than ten. V is TRBV12-3 or TRBV12-4 and J is TRBJ1-6, with D possibly matching TRBD1 (6 bases). The CDR3 is made up of 16 amino acids. Trimming cost V 3 bases and J 5 bases, with 14 bases left between them. CDR3 DNA sequence: TGTGCCAGCAGTTTCGGGGGCAGCGGTGATAATTCACCCCTCCACTTT. This gives the protein CASSFGGSGDNSPLHF.

This clonotype was recorded many times. The CDR3 DNA reads as TGCAGTGCTAGCGGGAGTTCCTACAATGAGCAGTTCTTC. Amino acid sequence: CSASGSSYNEQFF. The chain carries TRBV20-1 and TRBJ2-1; TRBD2 is a possible D gene (6 bases). This CDR3 has 13 residues. Trimming pared 3 bases from V and 1 base from J, leaving 7 bases between. Germline lookup yields CDR1 DFQATT and CDR2 SNEGSKA (reference sequence).

The table lists this clonotype with many counts. V and J are TRBV6-1 and TRBJ2-3; a weak D match, TRBD2 (5 bases). The CDR3 loop spans 13 amino acids. Trimming pared 5 bases from V and 2 bases from J, leaving 8 bases between. Germline V gene data show CDR1 as MNHNS and CDR2 as SASEGT. In DNA, the CDR3 is TGTGCCAGCAGTCGGGGTTTCACAGATACGCAGTATTTT. Translated: CASSRGFTDTQYF.

This clonotype occurred many times. The J gene is TRBJ2-2, the V gene TRBV5-1; 7 bases align to TRBD2. This CDR3 has 13 residues. Trimming took 7 bases from V and 6 from J; bases not matched to a gene: 6. CDR1 and CDR2 (germline): SGHRS, YFSETQ. In DNA form, the CDR3 reads TGCGCCAGCCGGCGGGGGAATGCCGGGGAGCTGTTTTTT. As protein: CASRRGNAGELFF.

The rearrangement links TRBV11-1 to TRBJ2-4, with D perhaps matching TRBD2 (6 bases). Per the germline V gene, CDR1 is SGHAT and CDR2 is FQDESV (reference sequence). V shed 5 bases and J shed 0 bases, with 20 bases lying between them. This CDR3 is 18 amino acids long. The CDR3 protein is CASSQRVGGALAKNIQYF. CDR3 nucleotide sequence: TGTGCCAGCAGCCAAAGGGTAGGCGGGGCTCTAGCCAAAAACATTCAGTACTTC. Looking up the rest from reference TRBV11-1 and TRBJ2-4 gives the full variable domain: EAEVAQSPRYKITEKSQAVAFWCDPISGHATLYWYRQILGQGPELLVQFQDESVVDDSQLPKDRFSAERLKGVDSTLKIQPAELGDSAMYLCASSQRVGGALAKNIQYFGAGTRLSVL.

This clonotype occurred a few times. The rearrangement uses TRBV11-2 and TRBJ2-3; possible D gene TRBD2, 6 bases. Trimming cost V 5 bases and J 0 bases, with 24 bases left between them. The V gene's germline CDR1 is SGHAT and CDR2 FQNNGV. The CDR3 consists of 19 residues. The CDR3 DNA reads TGTGCCAGCAGCCCGTCCAATTCCATTGCGGGAAGGAGCACAGATACGCAGTATTTT. This translates into CASSPSNSIAGRSTDTQYF.

Notes on this clonotype: This may stem from a read error, because a much larger clone lies one nucleotide away. This chain connects TRBV20-1 to TRBJ2-7; no firm D call. Germline V gene lookup returns CDR1 DFQATT and CDR2 SNEGSKA (reference sequence). Deletions cut 3 bases from V and 2 bases from J, with 11 bases between. This CDR3 is 13 amino acids long. This CDR3 is CSASLANAYEQYF. The CDR3 region has the DNA TGCAGTGCTAGCTTGGCTAACGCCTACGAGCAGTACTTC.